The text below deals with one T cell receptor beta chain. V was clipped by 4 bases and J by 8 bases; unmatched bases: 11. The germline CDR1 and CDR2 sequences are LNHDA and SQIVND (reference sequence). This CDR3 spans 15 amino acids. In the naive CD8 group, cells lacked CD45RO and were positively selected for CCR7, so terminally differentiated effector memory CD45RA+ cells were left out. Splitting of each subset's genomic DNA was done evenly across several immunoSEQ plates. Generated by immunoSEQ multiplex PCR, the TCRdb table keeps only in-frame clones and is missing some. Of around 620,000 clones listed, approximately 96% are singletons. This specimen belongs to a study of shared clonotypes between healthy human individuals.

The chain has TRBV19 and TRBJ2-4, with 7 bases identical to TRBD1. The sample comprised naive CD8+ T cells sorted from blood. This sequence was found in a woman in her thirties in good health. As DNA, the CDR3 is TGTGCCAGTAGTAACGTCTTCCTGGACAGGTACATTCAGTACTTC. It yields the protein CASSNVFLDRYIQYF.